This T cell receptor beta chain was captured by sequencing in a study of early T cells in non-severe SARS-CoV-2 infection. As regards this clonotype: Its specificity is not known.

CDR1 and CDR2 (germline): DFQATT, SNEGSKA (reference sequence). V lost 1 base, J lost 1 base, and 10 bases lay in between. The CDR3 is 15 amino acids. Unique molecular identifiers were added to individual cDNA molecules. MiXCR, applied by TCRdb to the 5' RACE reads, yields one record per CDR3 protein. In the table there are 25,000 to 35,000 distinct CDR3 sequences, less than 6.5% of which are singletons. Regarding the study as a whole: Private and CD4 specificities were missed by VDJdb matching, skewed to anti-spike CD8.

This clonotype originated in an adult who was a healthcare worker with PCR-confirmed SARS-CoV-2 infection or an uninfected control (not recorded which). Source material: whole blood. V usage is TRBV20-1 and J usage is TRBJ2-2; D uncertain. The CDR3 nucleotides read TGCAGTGCTAGAGTCCCGACCCGGAACACCGGGGAGCTGTTTTTT. Protein sequence: CSARVPTRNTGELFF.